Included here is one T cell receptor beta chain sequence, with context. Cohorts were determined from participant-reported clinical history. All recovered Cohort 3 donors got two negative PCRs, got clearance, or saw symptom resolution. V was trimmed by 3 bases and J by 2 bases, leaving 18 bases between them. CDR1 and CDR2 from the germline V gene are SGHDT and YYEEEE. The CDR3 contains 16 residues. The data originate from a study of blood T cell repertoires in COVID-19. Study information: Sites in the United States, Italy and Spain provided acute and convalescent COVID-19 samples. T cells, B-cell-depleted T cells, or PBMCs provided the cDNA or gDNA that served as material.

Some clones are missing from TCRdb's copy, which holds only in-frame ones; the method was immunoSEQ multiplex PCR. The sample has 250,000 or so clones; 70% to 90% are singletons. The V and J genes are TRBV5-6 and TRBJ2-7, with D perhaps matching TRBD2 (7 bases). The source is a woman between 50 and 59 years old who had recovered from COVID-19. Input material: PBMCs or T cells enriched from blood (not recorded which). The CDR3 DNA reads TGTGCCAGCAGCTGGGGGGGCGGGGCAGAGACCTACGAGCAGTACTTC. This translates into CASSWGGGAETYEQYF.